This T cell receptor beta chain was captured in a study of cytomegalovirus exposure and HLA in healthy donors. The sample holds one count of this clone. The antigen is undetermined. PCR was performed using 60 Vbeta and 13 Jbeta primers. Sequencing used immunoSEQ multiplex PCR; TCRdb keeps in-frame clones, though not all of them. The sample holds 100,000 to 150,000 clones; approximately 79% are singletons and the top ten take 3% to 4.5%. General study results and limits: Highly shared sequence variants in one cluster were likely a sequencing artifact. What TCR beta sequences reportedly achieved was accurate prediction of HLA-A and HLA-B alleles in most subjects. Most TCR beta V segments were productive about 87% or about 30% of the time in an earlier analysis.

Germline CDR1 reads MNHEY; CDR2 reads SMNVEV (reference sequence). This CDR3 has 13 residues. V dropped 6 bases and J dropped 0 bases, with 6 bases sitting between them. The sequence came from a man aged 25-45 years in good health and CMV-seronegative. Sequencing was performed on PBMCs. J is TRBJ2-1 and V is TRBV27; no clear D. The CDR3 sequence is CASSGGSYNEQFF. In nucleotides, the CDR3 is TGTGCCAGCAGCGGCGGCTCCTACAATGAGCAGTTCTTC.